This TCR beta chain appears in the sequencing data of a study of prognosis after radiotherapy for stage I lung cancer. In the study overall: Medical inoperability was the status assigned to all non-small cell lung cancer patients. It was SBRT that served as radiotherapy, in 3 to 5 fractions with a biologically effective dose of at least 100 Gy. While about seven patients had squamous cell carcinoma tumors, the tumors of over ten were adenocarcinoma. There were no patients who received concurrent therapy with stereotactic body radiotherapy.

This clonotype was detected ten times or more. Genomic DNA yielded TCR beta CDR3, amplified by two-round multiplex PCR. First-round PCR, the initial amplification, used primers specific to each TRBV and TRBJ gene. From the multiplex PCR reads, TCRdb called clonotypes with MiXCR, one entry per CDR3 protein. The table records tens of thousands of distinct CDR3 sequences, approximately 25% of them present only once. The ends were cut back, 4 bases at V and 3 bases at J, with 16 bases in the middle. CDR3 size: 14 residues. Germline CDR1 and CDR2: DFQATT and SNEGSKA (reference sequence). The source is a donor over 45 with non-small cell lung cancer. The material sequenced was PBMCs, taken before or after stereotactic body radiation therapy (not recorded which). The rearrangement links TRBV20-1 to TRBJ2-7, with D possibly TRBD1 on 5 matching bases. CDR3 coding DNA: TGCAGTGCTACCCCAGGGTCAGGATTCTACGAGCAGTACTTC. Amino acid sequence: CSATPGSGFYEQYF.